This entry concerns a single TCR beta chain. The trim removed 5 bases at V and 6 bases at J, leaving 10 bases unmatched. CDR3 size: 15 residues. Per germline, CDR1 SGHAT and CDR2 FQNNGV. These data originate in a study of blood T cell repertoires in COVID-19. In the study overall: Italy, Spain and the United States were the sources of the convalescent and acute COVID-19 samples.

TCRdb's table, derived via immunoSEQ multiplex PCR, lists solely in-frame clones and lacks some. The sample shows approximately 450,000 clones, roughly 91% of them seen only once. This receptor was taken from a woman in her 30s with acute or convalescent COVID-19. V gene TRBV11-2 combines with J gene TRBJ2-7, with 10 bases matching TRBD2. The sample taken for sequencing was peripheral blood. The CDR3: CASSRTTLAGVEQYF. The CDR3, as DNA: TGTGCCAGCAGCCGTACTACTCTAGCGGGGGTCGAGCAGTACTTC. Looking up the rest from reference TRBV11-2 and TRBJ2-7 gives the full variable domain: EAGVAQSPRYKIIEKRQSVAFWCNPISGHATLYWYQQILGQGPKLLIQFQNNGVVDDSQLPKDRFSAERLKGVDSTLKIQPAKLEDSAVYLCASSRTTLAGVEQYFGPGTRLTVT.